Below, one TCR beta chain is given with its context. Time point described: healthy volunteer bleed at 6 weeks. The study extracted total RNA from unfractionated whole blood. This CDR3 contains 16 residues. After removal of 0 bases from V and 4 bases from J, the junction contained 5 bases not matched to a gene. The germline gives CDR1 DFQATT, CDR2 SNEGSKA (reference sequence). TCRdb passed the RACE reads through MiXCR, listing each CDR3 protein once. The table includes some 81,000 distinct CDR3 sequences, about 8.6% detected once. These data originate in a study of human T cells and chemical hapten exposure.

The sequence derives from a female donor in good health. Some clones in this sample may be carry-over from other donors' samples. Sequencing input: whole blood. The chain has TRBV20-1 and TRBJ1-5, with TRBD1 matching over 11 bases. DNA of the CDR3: TGCAGTGCTAGAGATTTAGGGACAGGGGGGAATCAGCCCCAGCATTTT. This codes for CSARDLGTGGNQPQHF.